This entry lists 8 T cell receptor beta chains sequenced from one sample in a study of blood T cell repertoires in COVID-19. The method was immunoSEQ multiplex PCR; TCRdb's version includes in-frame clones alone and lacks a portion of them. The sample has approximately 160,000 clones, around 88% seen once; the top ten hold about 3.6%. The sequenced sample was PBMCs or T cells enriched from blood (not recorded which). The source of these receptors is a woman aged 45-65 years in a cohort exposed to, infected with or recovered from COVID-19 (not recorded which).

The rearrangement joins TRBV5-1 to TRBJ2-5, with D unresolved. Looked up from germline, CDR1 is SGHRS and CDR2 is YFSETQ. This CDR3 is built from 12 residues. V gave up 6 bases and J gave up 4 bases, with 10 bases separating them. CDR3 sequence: CASTAGSETQYF. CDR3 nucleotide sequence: TGCGCCAGCACGGCAGGTTCAGAGACCCAGTACTTC.

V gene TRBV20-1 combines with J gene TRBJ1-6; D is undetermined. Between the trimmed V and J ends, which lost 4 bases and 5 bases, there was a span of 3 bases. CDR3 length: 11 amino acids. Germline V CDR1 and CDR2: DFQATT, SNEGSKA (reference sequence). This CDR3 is CSAINNSPLHF. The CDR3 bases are TGCAGTGCTATAAATAATTCACCCCTCCACTTT.

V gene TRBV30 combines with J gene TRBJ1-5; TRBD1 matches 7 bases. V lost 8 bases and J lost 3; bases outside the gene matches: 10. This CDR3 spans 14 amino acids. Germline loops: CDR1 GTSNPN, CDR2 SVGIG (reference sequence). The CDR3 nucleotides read TGTGCCGCGTCTAGGGACAGCAACAATCAGCCCCAGCATTTT. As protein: CAASRDSNNQPQHF.

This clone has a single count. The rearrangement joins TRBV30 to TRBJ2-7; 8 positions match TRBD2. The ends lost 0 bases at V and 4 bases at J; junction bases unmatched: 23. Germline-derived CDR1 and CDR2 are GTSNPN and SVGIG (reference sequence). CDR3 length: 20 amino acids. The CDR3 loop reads CAWSVQARRGPCGGQYEQYF. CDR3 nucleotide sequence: TGTGCCTGGAGTGTACAAGCCCGAAGAGGACCCTGCGGGGGGCAGTACGAGCAGTACTTC. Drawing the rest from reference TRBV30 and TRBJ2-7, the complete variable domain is SQTIHQWPATLVQPVGSPLSLECTVEGTSNPNLYWYRQAAGRGLQLLFYSVGIGQISSEVPQNLSASRPQDRQFILSSKKLLLSDSGFYLCAWSVQARRGPCGGQYEQYFGPGTRLTVT.

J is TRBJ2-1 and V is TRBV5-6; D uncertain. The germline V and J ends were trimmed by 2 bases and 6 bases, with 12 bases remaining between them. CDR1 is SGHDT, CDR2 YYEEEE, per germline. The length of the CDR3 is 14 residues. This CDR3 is CASSFNAPGNEQFF. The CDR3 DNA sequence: TGTGCCAGCAGCTTTAACGCCCCGGGCAATGAGCAGTTCTTC.

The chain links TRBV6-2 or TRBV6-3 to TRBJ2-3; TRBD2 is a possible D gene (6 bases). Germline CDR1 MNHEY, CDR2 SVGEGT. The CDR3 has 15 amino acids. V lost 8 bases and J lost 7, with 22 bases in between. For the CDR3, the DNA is TGTGCCAGCGGCCGTACCGATGTTAGCGGCTATACGCAGTATTTT. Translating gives CASGRTDVSGYTQYF.

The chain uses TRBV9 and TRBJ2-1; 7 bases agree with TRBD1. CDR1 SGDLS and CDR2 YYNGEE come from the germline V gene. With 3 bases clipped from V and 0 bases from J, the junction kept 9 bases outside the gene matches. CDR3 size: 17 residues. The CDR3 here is CASSARDRRSSYNEQFF. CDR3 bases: TGTGCCAGCAGCGCCCGGGACAGAAGGAGCTCCTACAATGAGCAGTTCTTC.

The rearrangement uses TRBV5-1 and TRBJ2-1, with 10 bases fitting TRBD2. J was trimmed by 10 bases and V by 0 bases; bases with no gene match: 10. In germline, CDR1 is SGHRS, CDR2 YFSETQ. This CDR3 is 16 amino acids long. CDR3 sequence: CASSLETSGQLGEQFF. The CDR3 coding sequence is TGCGCCAGCAGCTTGGAGACTAGCGGGCAGCTAGGGGAGCAGTTCTTC.